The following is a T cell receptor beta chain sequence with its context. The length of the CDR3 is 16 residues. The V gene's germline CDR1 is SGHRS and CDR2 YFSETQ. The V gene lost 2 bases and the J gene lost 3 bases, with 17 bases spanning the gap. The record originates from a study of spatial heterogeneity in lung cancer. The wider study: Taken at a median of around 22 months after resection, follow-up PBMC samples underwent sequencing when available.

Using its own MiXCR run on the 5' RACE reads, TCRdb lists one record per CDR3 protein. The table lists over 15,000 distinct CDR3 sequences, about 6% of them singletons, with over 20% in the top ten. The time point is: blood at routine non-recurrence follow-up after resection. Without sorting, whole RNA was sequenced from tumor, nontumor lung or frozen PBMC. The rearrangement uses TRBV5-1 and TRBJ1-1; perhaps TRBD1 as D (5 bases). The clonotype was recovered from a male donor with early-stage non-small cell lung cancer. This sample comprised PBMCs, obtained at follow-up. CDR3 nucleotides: TGCGCCAGCAGCTTCGCCCCGGGACGGGGTTACACTGAAGCTTTCTTT. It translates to CASSFAPGRGYTEAFF.